Given below is one T cell receptor beta chain in context. Its antigen target is currently unknown. Base qualities are not at hand, and no much larger clone is one base apart. To identify antigen-specific CD4+ T cell clonotypes by their expansion, the ViraFEST assay first stimulated PBMC with viral peptide pools and then applied TCR sequencing. After around 10 days of culture, CD4+ T cells were isolated with the EasySep CD4+ T cell isolation kit. Negative nucleocapsid antibody results before and after vaccination confirmed that the healthy vaccine recipients had no prior SARS-CoV-2 infection. About 1.8 million PBMC per well were cultured with approximately 10 ug/ml peptides in IMDM containing 5% human AB serum, about 9.6 IU/ml IL-2 and gentamicin. On days 3 and 7, half of the culture medium was replaced with fresh IL-2-containing medium. Each peptide stimulation condition was cultured in triplicate wells unless otherwise noted. Using Ficoll-Paque Plus gradient centrifugation, PBMC were separated from whole blood and then either used fresh or cryopreserved at -140C. The overlapping peptide pools covered the spike proteins of SARS-CoV-2 and of the common cold coronaviruses HCoV-NL63, HCoV-OC43 and HCoV-229E. The QIAamp micro DNA kit was used to extract genomic DNA from the cultured CD4+ T cells.

This record belongs to a study of vaccination effects on CD4 cells after COVID-19 (dated by TCRdb to between 2021 and 2022). Turning to the overall study: Participants received two doses of either the BNT162b2 or the mRNA-1273 mRNA SARS-CoV-2 vaccine. The study compared SARS-CoV-2 spike-specific CD4+ TCR repertoires before and after mRNA vaccination in COVID-19 convalescent patients and infection-naive vaccine recipients. A total of ten to eleven COVID-19 convalescent patients and a handful of SARS-CoV-2-naive healthy vaccine recipients were included in the full study. Cultures from other donors in the study were sequenced using the Oncomine TCR Beta short-read assay on an Illumina iSeq 100. Broad study findings and their caveats: Both infection-induced and vaccine-induced clones contracted markedly at late post-vaccination timepoints, which is consistent with waning T cell responses. The study was limited by a small number of convalescent patients and lacked early post-infection timepoints. Among healthy vaccine recipients, nearly all vaccine-induced clones were SARS-CoV-2 mono-reactive, and just 1 of 255 was cross-reactive with common cold coronaviruses.

Library preparation used the immunoSEQ multiplex PCR assay. DNA from the cultured, isolated CD4+ T cells was subjected to TCR beta CDR3 sequencing. For the original study's pipeline: Non-productive TCR sequences were discarded, and reads were trimmed to the CDR3 region, with only CDR3s of 7 or more amino acids retained. The MANAFEST web app was used to pick out antigen-specific clonotypes by comparing their expansion in peptide wells with that in reference cultures. To be called positive, a clone needed expansion at FDR<0.05 compared with the reference and with all other wells, an odds ratio greater than 5, and a frequency greater than 0.1% in two replicate wells. Cross-reactive clonotypes were defined as significantly expanded in SARS-CoV-2 spike wells and in at least one common cold coronavirus spike condition. CDR3 similarity was assessed by Levenshtein distance with the stringdist R package, and unrooted trees were built with ape in R 3.6.1. TCRdb took this table from immuneACCESS and kept in-frame rearrangements with V and J called. Such tables lack part of the clones; where checked against another copy, unresolved V genes explain under half of the gap, and the rest is unexplained. Clone size and V and J calls were adopted from that table, with D and trimming inferred from the DNA. For this sample the table gives tens of thousands of clones, of which approximately 70% were detected only once. The ten largest clonotypes hold 20% to 30% of the sample.

The CDR3 covers 14 residues, taking in both the cysteine and the phenylalanine. Only CDR3 DNA remains: 42 bases, in frame from the first base. V and J are truncated by 5 bases and 4 bases respectively, leaving an intervening sequence of 11 bases. Via the germline V gene, CDR1 is SGHTA and CDR2 FQGNSA. The sequence was obtained from a human donor who received a COVID-19 vaccine. The starting material was CD4+ T cells from PBMCs cultured with HCoV-OC43 spike peptides, obtained before COVID-19 vaccination. The meaning of the sample's cell subset or site label: HCoV-OC43 spike overlapping peptide pool stimulation. This receptor chain uses TRBV7-2 and TRBJ2-2; tentative D gene TRBD2, with 6 bases matching. This receptor has the CDR3 CASSLGSSTGELFF. In nucleotides, the sequence is TGTGCCAGCAGCCTCGGGAGTAGCACCGGGGAGCTGTTTTTT.